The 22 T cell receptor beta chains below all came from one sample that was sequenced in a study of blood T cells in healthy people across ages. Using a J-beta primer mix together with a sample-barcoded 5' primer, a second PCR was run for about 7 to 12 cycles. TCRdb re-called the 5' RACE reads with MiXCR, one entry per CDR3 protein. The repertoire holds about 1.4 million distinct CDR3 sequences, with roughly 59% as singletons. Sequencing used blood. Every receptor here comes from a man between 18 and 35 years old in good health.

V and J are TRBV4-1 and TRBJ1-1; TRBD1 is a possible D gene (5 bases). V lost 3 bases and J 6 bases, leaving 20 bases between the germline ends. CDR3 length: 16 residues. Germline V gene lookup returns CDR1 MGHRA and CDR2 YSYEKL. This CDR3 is CASSHGPGTGAAEAFF. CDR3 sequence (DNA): TGCGCCAGCAGCCACGGCCCCGGGACCGGGGCGGCTGAAGCTTTCTTT.

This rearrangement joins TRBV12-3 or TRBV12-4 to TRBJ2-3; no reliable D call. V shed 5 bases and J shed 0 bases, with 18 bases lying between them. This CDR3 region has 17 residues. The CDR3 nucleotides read TGTGCCAGCAGTCAACGTCGGGTCGCTACTAGCACAGATACGCAGTATTTT. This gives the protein CASSQRRVATSTDTQYF.

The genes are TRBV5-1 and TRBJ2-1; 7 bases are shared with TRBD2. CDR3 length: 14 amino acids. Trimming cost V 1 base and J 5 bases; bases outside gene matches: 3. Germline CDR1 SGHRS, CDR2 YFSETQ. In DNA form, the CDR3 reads TGCGCCAGCAGCTTGTGGCTAGCGGACAATGAGCAGTTCTTC. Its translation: CASSLWLADNEQFF.

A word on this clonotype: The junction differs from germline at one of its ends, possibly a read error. CDR3 nucleotide sequence: TGTGCCAGCGGCTTAGATATTCGCGGCTATACGCAGTATTTT. Its translation is CASGLDIRGYTQYF. The rearrangement joins TRBV11-2 to TRBJ2-3; no definite D call. The germline CDR1 and CDR2 sequences are SGHAT and FQNNGV. This CDR3 contains 14 residues.

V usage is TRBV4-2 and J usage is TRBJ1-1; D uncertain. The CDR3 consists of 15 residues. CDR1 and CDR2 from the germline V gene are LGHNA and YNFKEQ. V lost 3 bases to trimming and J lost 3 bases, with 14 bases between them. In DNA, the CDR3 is TGTGCCAGCAGCCAGGTGCGGGGTCGCGACACTGAAGCTTTCTTT. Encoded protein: CASSQVRGRDTEAFF.

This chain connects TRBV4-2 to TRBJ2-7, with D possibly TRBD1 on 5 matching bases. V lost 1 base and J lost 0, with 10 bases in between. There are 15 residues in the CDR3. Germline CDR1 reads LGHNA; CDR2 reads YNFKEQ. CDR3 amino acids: CASSQVLQGSYEQYF. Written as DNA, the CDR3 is TGTGCCAGCAGCCAAGTTCTCCAGGGCTCCTACGAGCAGTACTTC.

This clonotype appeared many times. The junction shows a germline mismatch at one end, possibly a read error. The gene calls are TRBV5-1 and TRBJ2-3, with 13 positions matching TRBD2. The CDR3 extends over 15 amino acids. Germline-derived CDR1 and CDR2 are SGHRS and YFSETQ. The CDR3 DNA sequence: TGTGCCAGCAGTTTAGGACTAGCGGGAGCAGATACGCAGTATTTT. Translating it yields CASSLGLAGADTQYF.

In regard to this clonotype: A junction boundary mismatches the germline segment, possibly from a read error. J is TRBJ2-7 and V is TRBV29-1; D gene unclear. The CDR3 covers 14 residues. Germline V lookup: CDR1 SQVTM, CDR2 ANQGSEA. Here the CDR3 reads CSVEGRASSDEQYF. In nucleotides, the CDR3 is TGCAGCGTTGAAGGAAGGGCAAGCTCCGACGAGCAGTACTTC.

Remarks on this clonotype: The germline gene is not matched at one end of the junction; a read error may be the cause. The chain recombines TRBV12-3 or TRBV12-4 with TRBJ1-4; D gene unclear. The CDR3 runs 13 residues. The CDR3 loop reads CASKASTNERLFF. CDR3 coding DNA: TGTGCCAGCAAAGCCTCAACTAATGAAAGACTGTTTTTT.

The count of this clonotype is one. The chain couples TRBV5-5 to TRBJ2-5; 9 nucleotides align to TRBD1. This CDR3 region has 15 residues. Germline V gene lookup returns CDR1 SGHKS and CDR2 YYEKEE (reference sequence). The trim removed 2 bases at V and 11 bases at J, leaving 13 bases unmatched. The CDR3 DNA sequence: TGTGCCAGCAGCTTCCGGGGACAGGGCGACAATGAGCAGTACTTC. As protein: CASSFRGQGDNEQYF.

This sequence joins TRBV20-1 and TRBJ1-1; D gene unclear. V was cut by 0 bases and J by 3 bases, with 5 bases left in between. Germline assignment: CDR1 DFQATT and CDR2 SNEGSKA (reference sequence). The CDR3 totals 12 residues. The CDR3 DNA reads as TGCAGTGCTAGAGATCTGTACACTGAAGCTTTCTTT. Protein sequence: CSARDLYTEAFF.

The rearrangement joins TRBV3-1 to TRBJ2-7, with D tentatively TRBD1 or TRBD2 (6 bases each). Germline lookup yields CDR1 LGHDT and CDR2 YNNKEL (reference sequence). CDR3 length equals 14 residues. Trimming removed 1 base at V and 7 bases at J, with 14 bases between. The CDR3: CASSQGLGGREQYF. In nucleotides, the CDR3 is TGTGCCAGCAGCCAAGGACTAGGGGGGAGGGAGCAGTACTTC.

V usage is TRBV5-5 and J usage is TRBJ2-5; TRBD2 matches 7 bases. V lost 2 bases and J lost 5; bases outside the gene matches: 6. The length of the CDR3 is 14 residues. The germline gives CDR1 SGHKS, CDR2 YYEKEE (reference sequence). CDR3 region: CASSFPEGGETQYF. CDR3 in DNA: TGTGCCAGCAGCTTTCCGGAGGGAGGGGAGACCCAGTACTTC.

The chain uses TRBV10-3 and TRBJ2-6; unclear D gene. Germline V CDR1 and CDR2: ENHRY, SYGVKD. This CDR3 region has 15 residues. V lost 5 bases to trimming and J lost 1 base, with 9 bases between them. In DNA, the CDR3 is TGTGCCATCAGTTCTCCAGAATCTGGGGCCAACGTCCTGACTTTC. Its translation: CAISSPESGANVLTF.

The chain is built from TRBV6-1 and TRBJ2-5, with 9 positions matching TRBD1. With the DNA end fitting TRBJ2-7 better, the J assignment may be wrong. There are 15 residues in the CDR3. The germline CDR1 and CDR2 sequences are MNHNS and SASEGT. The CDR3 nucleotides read TGTGCCAGCAGTGAGGGACACAGGGGGCTCTACGAGCAGTACTTC. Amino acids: CASSEGHRGLYEQYF.

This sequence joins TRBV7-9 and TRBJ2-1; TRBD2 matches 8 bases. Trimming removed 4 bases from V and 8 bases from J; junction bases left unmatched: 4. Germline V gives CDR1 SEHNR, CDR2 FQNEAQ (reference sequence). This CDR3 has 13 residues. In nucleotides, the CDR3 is TGTGCCAGCAGCTCGGGACTAGTCCATGAGCAGTTCTTC. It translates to CASSSGLVHEQFF. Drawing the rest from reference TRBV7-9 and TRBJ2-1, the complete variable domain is DTGVSQNPRHKITKRGQNVTFRCDPISEHNRLYWYRQTLGQGPEFLTYFQNEAQLEKSRLLSDRFSAERPKGSFSTLEIQRTEQGDSAMYLCASSSGLVHEQFFGPGTRLTVL.

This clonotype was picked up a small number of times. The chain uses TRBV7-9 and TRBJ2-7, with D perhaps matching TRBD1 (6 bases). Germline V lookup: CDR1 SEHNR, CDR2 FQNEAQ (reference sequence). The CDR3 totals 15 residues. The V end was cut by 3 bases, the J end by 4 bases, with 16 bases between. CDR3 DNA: TGTGCCAGCAGCTTTCATCGGGACAACATTTACGAGCAGTACTTC. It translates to CASSFHRDNIYEQYF.

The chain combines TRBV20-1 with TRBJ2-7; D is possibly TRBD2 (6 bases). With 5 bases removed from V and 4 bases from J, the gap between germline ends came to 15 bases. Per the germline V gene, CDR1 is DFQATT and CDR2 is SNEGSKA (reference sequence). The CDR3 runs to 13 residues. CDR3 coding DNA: TGCAGTGCTGACCGGGAGCCACAGTACGAGCAGTACTTC. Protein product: CSADREPQYEQYF.

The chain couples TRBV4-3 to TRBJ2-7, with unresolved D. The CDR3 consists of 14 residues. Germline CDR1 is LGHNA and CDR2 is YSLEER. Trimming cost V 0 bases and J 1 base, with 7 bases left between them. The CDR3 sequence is CASSQEDESYEQYF. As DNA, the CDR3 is TGCGCCAGCAGCCAAGAAGACGAATCCTACGAGCAGTACTTC.

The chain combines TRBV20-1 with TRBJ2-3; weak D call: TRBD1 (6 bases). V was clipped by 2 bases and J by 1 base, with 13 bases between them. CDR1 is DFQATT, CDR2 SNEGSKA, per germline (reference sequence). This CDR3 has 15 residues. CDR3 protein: CSARLGAGGTDTQYF. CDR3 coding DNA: TGCAGTGCTAGATTGGGGGCCGGCGGCACAGATACGCAGTATTTT.

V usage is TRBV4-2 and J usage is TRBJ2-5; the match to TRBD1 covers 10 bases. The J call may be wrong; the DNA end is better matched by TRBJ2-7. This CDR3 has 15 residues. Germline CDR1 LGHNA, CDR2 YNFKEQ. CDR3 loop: CASSHAGTGAGEQYF. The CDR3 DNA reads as TGTGCCAGCAGCCACGCCGGGACAGGGGCCGGCGAGCAGTACTTC.

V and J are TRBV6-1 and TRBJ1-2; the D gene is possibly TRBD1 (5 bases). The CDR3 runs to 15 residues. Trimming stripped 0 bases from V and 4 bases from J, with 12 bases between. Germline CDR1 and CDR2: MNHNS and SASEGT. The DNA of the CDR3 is TGTGCCAGCAGTGAAGCGCGGGGCAGCTTCTATGGCTACACCTTC. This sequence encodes CASSEARGSFYGYTF.